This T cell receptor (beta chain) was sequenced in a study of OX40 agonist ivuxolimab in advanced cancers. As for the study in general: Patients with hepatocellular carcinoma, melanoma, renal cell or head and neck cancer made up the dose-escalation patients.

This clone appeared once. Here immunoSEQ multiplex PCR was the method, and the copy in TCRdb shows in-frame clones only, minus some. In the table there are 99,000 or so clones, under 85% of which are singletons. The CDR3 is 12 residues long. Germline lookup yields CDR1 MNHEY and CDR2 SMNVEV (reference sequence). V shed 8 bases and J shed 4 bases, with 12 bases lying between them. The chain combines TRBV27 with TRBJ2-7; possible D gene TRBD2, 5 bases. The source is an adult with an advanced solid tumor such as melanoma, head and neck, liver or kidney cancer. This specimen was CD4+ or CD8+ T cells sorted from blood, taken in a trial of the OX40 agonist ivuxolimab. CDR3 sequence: CASLARDYEQYF. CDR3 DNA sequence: TGTGCCAGCTTGGCCCGGGATTACGAGCAGTACTTC.